This T cell receptor (beta chain) was documented in a study of low-dose radiotherapy and immunotherapy resistance in tumors (dated by TCRdb to between 2021 and 2022). Context from the whole study: Patients in Cohort 1 were given 0.5 Gy per fraction every 2 weeks, and the prescribed total PTV dose was 6.5 Gy. Nivolumab was administered intravenously as a 240 mg flat dose every two weeks, and ipilimumab was administered intravenously at 1 mg/kg every six weeks. Patients took aspirin 300 mg orally once daily for four cycles, starting on cycle 1 day 1. The translational analysis covered eight patients: three from the first dose cohort and the first five from the second dose cohort. Trial participants were not randomized into treatment groups. Every two weeks, patients got intravenous cyclophosphamide at 200 mg/m2, given one day ahead of each radiation and immunotherapy administration. Cohort 2 received 1 Gy per fraction every two weeks, with a total of 13 Gy over 26 weeks.

Taken from cysteine to phenylalanine, the CDR3 has 17 residues. Of the read, only the CDR3 DNA is kept; its 51 bases are in frame from base 1. Per the germline V gene (reference sequence), DFQATT is the CDR1 and SNEGSKA is the CDR2. V trim: 7 bases; J trim: 3 bases; unmatched bases: 16. TCRdb shows the sequencer as Illumina HiSeq 2500. First-strand cDNA was synthesized using Superscript III and a set of TRAV- and TRBV-specific primers, so that both TCRalpha and TCRbeta chains were covered. TCRs were amplified with Phusion for around 18 PCR cycles using a constant-region primer together with the adapter attached to the V primers. The isolated mRNA was amplified using the MessageAmp II aRNA Amplification Kit, with in vitro transcription performed for around 16 hours at 37 degrees C. mRNA for TCR sequencing was isolated with the Dynabeads mRNA DIRECT Purification Kit. Indexed Illumina adapters were added in a second Phusion PCR of roughly 26 cycles, after which AMPure XP beads were used to purify the products. As for the authors' bioinformatics: Using custom Perl scripts, TCR sequences that encoded the same protein were pooled, out-of-frame sequences were dropped, and the abundance of each clonotype was calculated. Any TCR sequence supported by only a single read was excluded from analysis. The metrics used to describe the repertoires included Shannon entropy, Gini index, clonality, richness, and the frequency of TCRs shared between repertoires. TCRdb took the public reads, trimmed them with fastp at Q25, ran MiXCR for clone calling and kept in-frame beta chains. CDR3 protein sequences are deduplicated, and each keeps its most common genes and DNA. The V and J calls come from TCRdb's annotation, not from the publication. In all, the sample holds tens of thousands of distinct CDR3 sequences, and 15% to 20% of those were seen once. Of the sample, roughly 2.8% falls within the top ten clones.

A word on this clonotype: Its antigen remains undetermined. One base away there is no much larger clone; base qualities are not given.

This sample's time point label indicates: before trial treatment. The donors took part in RACIN, a single-arm, phase I, dose-escalation trial that combined nivolumab, ipilimumab, aspirin, low-dose cyclophosphamide and low-dose radiotherapy. To be eligible, a patient needed to have an advanced solid tumor that was TIL-negative. The clonotype originates from a male donor with prostate cancer. Sequencing was performed on PBMCs, taken before treatment. The sequence joins TRBV20-1 to TRBJ2-3; 10 bases in the middle match TRBD2. The nucleotide sequence is given as TGCAGTGGGCTCGGGACTAGCGCCGCCGGGGGGACAGATACGCAGTATTTT. Translated, it reads CSGLGTSAAGGTDTQYF.